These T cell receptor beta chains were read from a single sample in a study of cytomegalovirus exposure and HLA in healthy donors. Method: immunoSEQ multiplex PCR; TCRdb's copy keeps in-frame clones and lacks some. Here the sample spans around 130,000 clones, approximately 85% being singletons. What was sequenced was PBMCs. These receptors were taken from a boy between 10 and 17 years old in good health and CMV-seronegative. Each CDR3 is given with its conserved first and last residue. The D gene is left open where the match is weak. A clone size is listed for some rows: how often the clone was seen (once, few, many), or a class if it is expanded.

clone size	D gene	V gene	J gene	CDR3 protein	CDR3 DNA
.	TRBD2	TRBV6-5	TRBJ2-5	CASRAGGTREQYF	TGTGCCAGTAGAGCGGGAGGGACTCGTGAGCAGTACTTC
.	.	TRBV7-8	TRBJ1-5	CASSLAGGQPQHF	TGTGCCAGCAGCTTAGCAGGAGGCCAGCCCCAGCATTTT
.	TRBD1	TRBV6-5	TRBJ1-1	CASRLRTGLNTEAFF	TGTGCCAGCAGACTTAGGACAGGCCTGAACACTGAAGCTTTCTTT
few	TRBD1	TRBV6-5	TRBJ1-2	CASSYGQGVGYTF	TGTGCCAGCAGTTACGGGCAGGGGGTTGGCTACACCTTC
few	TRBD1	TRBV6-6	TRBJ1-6	CASRDRGRINSPLHF	TGTGCCAGCAGGGACAGGGGCCGGATTAATTCACCCCTCCACTTT
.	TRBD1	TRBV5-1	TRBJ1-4	CASSLNGQGDEKLFF	TGCGCCAGCAGCTTGAACGGACAGGGGGATGAAAAACTGTTTTTT
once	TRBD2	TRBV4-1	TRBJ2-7	CASSQGTSGREQYF	TGCGCCAGCAGCCAAGGGACTAGCGGGAGGGAGCAGTACTTC
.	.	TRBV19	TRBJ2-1	CASTEDSSYNEQFF	TGTGCCAGTACTGAGGATAGCTCCTACAATGAGCAGTTCTTC
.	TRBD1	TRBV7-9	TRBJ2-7	CASSARQGSGEQYF	TGTGCCAGCAGCGCCAGACAGGGAAGTGGCGAGCAGTACTTC
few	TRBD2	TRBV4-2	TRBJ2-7	CASSQASGSYEQYF	TGTGCCAGCAGCCAGGCTAGCGGGAGCTACGAGCAGTACTTC
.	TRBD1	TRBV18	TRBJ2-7	CASSPGQGGIYEQYF	TGTGCCAGCTCACCGGGACAGGGGGGCATCTACGAGCAGTACTTC
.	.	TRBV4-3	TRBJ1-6	CASSQDLSSYNSPLHF	TGCGCCAGCAGCCAAGATCTGAGCTCCTATAATTCACCCCTCCACTTT
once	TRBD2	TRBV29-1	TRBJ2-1	CSVPILAGGRNEQFF	TGCAGCGTACCCATTCTAGCGGGGGGGCGGAATGAGCAGTTCTTC
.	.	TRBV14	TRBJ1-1	CASSHMAGFTEAFF	TGTGCCAGCAGCCATATGGCAGGGTTCACTGAAGCTTTCTTT
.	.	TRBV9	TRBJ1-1	CASGGKNTEAFF	TGTGCCAGCGGGGGGAAGAACACTGAAGCTTTCTTT
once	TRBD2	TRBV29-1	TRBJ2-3	CSVEERGGDTDTQYF	TGCAGCGTTGAAGAGCGGGGGGGTGACACAGATACGCAGTATTTT
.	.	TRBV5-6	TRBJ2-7	CASSAYEQYF	TGTGCCAGCAGCGCGTACGAGCAGTACTTC
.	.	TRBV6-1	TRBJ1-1	CASRSSYMNTEAFF	TGTGCCAGCAGATCGTCGTACATGAACACTGAAGCTTTCTTT
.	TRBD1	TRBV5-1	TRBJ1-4	CASSLGQGGSNEKLFF	TGCGCCAGCAGCTTGGGGCAGGGGGGATCTAATGAAAAACTGTTTTTT
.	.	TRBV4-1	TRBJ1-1	CASSQALVSVFGRGMPEAFF	TGCGCCAGCAGCCAAGCACTGGTCTCAGTTTTTGGGCGCGGGATGCCTGAAGCTTTCTTT
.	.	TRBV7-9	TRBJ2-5	CASGGQRSETQYF	TGTGCCAGTGGCGGGCAGAGAAGCGAGACCCAGTACTTC